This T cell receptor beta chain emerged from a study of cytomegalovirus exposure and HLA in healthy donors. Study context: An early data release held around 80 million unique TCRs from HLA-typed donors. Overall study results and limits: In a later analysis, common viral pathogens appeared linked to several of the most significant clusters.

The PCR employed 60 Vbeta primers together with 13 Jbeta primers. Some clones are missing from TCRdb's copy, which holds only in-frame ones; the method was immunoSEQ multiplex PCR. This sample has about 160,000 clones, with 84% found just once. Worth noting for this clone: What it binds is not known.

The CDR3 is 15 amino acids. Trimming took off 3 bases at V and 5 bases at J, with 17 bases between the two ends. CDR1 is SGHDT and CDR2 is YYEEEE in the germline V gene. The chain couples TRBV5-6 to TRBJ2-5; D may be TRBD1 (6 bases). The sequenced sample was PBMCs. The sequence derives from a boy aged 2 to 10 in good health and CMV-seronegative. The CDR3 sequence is CASSSKQGYVETQYF. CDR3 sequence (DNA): TGTGCCAGCAGCTCTAAACAGGGTTATGTGGAGACCCAGTACTTC.